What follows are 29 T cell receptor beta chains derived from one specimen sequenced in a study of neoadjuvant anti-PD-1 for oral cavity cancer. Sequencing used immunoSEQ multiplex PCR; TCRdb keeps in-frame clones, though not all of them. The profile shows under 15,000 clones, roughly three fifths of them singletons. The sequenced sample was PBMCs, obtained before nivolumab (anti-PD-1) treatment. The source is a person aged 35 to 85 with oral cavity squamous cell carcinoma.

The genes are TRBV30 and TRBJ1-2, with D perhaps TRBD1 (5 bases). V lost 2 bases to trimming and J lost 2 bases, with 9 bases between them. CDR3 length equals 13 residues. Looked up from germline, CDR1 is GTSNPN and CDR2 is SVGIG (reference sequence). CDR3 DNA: TGTGCCTGGAGTTTTGGGACGAACTATGGCTACACCTTC. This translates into CAWSFGTNYGYTF.

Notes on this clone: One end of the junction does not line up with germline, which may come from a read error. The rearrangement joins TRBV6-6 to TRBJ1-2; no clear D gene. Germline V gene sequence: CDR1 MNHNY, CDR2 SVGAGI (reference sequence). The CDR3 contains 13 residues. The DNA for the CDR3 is TGTGCCAGCAGTGAGCTAGAAGTTTTGGGGTGGTACTTC. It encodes CASSELEVLGWYF.

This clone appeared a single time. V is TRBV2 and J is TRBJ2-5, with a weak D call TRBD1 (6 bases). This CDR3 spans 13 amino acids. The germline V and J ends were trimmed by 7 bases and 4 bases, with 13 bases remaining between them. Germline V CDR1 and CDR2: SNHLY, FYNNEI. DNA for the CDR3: TGTGCCAGCAACAGGGAGCACGGAGAGACCCAGTACTTC. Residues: CASNREHGETQYF.

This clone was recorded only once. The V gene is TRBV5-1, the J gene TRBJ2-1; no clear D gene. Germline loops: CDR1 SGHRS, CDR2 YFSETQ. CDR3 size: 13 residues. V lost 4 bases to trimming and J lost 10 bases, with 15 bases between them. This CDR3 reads CASSDLPLGEQFF. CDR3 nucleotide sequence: TGCGCCAGCAGCGACTTACCGTTGGGCGAGCAGTTCTTC.

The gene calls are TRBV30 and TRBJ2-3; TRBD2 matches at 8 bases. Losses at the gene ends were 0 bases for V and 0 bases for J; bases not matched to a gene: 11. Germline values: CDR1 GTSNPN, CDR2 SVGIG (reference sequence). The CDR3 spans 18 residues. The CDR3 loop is CAWSVRKREPTSTDTQYF. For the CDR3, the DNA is TGTGCCTGGAGTGTACGTAAGCGGGAGCCGACTAGCACAGATACGCAGTATTTT.

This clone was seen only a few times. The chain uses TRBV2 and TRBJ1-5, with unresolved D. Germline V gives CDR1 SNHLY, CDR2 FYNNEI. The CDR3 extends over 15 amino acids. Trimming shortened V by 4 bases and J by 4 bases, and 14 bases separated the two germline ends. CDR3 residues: CASSGWTGGNQPQHF. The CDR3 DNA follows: TGTGCCAGCAGTGGGTGGACCGGAGGAAATCAGCCCCAGCATTTT.

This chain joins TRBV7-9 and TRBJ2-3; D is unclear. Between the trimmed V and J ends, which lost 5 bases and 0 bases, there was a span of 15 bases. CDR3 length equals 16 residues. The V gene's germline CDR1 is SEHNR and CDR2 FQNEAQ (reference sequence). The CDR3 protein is CASSQNGGTSTDTQYF. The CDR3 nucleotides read TGTGCCAGCAGCCAAAATGGCGGTACTAGCACAGATACGCAGTATTTT.

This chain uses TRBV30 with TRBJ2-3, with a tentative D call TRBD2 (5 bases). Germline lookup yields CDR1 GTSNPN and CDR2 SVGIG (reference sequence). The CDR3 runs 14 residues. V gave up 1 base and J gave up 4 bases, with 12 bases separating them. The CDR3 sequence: CAWSGGWGADTQYF. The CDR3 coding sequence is TGTGCCTGGAGTGGCGGGTGGGGAGCAGATACGCAGTATTTT. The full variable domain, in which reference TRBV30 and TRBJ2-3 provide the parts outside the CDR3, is SQTIHQWPATLVQPVGSPLSLECTVEGTSNPNLYWYRQAAGRGLQLLFYSVGIGQISSEVPQNLSASRPQDRQFILSSKKLLLSDSGFYLCAWSGGWGADTQYFGPGTRLTVL.

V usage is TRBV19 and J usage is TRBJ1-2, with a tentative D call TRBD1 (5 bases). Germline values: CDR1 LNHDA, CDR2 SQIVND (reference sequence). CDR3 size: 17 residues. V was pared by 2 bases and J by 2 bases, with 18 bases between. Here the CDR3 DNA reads TGTGCCAGTAGTATATCATCCCGAGGGACTATAAACTATGGCTACACCTTC. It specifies CASSISSRGTINYGYTF.

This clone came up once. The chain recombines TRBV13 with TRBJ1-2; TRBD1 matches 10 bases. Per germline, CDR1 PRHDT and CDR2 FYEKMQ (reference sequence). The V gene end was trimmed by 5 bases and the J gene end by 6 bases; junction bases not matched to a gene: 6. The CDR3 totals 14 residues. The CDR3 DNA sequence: TGTGCCAGCAGCGTGACAGGGGGCGCAAATGGCTACACCTTC. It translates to CASSVTGGANGYTF.

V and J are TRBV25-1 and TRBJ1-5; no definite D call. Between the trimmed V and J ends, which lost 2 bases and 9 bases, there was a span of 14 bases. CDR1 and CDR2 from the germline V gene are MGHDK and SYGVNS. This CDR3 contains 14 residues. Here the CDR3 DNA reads TGTGCCAGCAGTGAACCGGAGCCCTCATCGCCCCAGCATTTT. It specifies CASSEPEPSSPQHF.

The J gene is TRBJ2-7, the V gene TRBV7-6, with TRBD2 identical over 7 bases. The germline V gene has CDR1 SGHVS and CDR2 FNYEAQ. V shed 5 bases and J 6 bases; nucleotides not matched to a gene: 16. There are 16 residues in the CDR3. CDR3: CASSRLPLRTRLEQYF. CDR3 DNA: TGTGCCAGCAGCCGCTTACCCCTCAGGACTAGGCTCGAGCAGTACTTC.

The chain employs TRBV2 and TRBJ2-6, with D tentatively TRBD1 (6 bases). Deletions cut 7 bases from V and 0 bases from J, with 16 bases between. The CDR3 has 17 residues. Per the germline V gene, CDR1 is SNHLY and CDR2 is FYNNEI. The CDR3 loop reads CASTIGQHLSGANVLTF. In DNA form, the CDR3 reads TGTGCCAGCACCATCGGACAGCACCTCTCTGGGGCCAACGTCCTGACTTTC.

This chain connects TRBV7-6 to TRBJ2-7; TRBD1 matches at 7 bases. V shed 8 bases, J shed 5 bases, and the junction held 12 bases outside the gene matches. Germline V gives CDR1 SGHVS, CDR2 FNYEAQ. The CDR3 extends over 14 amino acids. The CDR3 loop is CASASLRQGHEQYF. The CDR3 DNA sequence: TGTGCCAGCGCCTCCCTACGACAGGGTCACGAGCAGTACTTC.

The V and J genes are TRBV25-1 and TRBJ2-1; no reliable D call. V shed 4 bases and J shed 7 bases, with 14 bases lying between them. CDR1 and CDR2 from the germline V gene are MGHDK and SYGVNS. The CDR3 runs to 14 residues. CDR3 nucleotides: TGTGCCAGCAGTGCAACCGGGCCGCGAAATGAGCAGTTCTTC. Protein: CASSATGPRNEQFF. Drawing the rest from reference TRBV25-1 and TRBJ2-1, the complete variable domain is EADIYQTPRYLVIGTGKKITLECSQTMGHDKMYWYQQDPGMELHLIHYSYGVNSTEKGDLSSESTVSRIRTEHFPLTLESARPSHTSQYLCASSATGPRNEQFFGPGTRLTVL.

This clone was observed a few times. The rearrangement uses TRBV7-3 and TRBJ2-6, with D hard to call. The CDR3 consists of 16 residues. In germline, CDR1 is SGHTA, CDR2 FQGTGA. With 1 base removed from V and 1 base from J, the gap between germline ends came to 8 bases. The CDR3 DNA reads TGTGCCAGCAGCTTAAAGGCCGGGTCTGGGGCCAACGTCCTGACTTTC. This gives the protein CASSLKAGSGANVLTF.

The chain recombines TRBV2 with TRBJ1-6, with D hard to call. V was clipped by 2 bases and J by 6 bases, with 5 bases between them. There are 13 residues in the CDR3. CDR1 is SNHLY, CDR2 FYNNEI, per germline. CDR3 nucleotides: TGTGCCAGCAGTGAATACGGTAATTCACCCCTCCACTTT. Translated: CASSEYGNSPLHF.

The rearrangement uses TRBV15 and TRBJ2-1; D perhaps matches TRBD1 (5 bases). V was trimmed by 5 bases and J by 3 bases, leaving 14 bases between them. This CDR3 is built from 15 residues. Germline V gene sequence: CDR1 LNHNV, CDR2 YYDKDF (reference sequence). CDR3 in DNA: TGTGCCACCAGCGTCGGACATATCGACTACAATGAGCAGTTCTTC. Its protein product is CATSVGHIDYNEQFF.

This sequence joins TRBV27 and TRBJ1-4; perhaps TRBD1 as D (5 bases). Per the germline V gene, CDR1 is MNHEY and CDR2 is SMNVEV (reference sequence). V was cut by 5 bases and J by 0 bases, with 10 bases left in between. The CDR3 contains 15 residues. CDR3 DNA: TGTGCCAGCAGTCGCAGGGCTGCAACTAATGAAAAACTGTTTTTT. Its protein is CASSRRAATNEKLFF.

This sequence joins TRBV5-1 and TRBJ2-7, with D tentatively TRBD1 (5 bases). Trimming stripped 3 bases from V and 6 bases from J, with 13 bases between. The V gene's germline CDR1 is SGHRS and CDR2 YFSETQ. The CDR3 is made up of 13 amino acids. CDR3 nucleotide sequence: TGCGCCAGCAGCTCCCCAGGGTTAGCCGAGCAGTACTTC. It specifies CASSSPGLAEQYF. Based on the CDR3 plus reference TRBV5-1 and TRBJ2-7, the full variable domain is KAGVTQTPRYLIKTRGQQVTLSCSPISGHRSVSWYQQTPGQGLQFLFEYFSETQRNKGNFPGRFSGRQFSNSRSEMNVSTLELGDSALYLCASSSPGLAEQYFGPGTRLTVT.

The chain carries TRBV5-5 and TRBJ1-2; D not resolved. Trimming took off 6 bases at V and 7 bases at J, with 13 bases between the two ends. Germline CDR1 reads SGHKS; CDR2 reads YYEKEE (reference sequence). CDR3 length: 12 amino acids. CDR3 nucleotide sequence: TGTGCCAGCACAAGTCAAGAGGCTGGCTACACCTTC. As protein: CASTSQEAGYTF.

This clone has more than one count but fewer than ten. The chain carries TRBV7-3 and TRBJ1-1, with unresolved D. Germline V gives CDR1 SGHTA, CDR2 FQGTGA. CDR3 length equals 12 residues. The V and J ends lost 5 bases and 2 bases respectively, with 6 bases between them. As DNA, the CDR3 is TGTGCCAGCAGCAAGGGAAACACTGAAGCTTTCTTT. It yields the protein CASSKGNTEAFF.

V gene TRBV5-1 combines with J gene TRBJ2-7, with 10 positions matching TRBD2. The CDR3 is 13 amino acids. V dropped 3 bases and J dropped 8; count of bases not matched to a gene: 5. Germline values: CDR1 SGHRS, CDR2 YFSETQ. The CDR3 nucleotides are TGCGCCAGCAGCTGGACTAGCGGCGGAAAGCAGTACTTC. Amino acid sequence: CASSWTSGGKQYF. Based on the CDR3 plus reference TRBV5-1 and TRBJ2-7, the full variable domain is KAGVTQTPRYLIKTRGQQVTLSCSPISGHRSVSWYQQTPGQGLQFLFEYFSETQRNKGNFPGRFSGRQFSNSRSEMNVSTLELGDSALYLCASSWTSGGKQYFGPGTRLTVT.

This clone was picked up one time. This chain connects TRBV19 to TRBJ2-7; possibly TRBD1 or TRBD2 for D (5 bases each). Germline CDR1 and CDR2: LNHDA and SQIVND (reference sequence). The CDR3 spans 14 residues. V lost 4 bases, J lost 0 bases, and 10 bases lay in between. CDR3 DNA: TGTGCCAGTAGTAACTCAGGGAGCTCCTACGAGCAGTACTTC. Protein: CASSNSGSSYEQYF.

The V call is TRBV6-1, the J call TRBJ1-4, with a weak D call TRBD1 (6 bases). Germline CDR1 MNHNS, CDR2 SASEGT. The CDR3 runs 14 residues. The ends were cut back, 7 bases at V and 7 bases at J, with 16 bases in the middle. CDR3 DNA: TGTGCCAGCACTCAAGACAGGCCCGCTGAAAAACTGTTTTTT. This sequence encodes CASTQDRPAEKLFF.

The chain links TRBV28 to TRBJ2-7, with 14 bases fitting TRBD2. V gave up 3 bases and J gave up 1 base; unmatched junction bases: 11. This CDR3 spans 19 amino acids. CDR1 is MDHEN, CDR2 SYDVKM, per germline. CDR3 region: CASSFGTSGRLRGSYEQYF. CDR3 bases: TGTGCCAGCAGTTTCGGGACTAGCGGGAGACTGCGGGGGTCCTACGAGCAGTACTTC.

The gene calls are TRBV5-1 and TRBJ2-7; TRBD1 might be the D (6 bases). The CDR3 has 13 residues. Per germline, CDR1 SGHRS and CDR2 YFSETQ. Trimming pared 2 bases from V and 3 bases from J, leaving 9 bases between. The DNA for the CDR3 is TGCGCCAGCAGCTTCAGGGGTGGCTACGAGCAGTACTTC. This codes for CASSFRGGYEQYF.

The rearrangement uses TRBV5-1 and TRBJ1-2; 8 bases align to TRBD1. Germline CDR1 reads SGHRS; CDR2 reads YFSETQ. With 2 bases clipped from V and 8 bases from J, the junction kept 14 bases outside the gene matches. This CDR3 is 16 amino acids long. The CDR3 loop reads CASSLSPGTTGDGYTF. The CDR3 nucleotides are TGCGCCAGCAGCTTAAGCCCCGGGACGACAGGGGACGGCTACACCTTC.

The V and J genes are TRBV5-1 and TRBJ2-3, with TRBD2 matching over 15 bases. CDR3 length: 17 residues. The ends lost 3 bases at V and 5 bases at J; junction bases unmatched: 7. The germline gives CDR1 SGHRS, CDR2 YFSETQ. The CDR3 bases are TGCGCCAGCAGCTCCGGGACTAGCGGGAGGATTCGAGATACGCAGTATTTT. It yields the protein CASSSGTSGRIRDTQYF.